The 27 T cell receptor beta chains below all came from one sample that was sequenced in a study of blood T cell repertoires in COVID-19. Clones were sequenced by immunoSEQ multiplex PCR, and TCRdb holds only the in-frame ones, with some missing. In the table there are about 190,000 clones, around four fifths of which are singletons. The sample consisted of peripheral blood. All receptors come from a woman older than 75 with active or convalescent COVID-19.

Details on this clone: Other DNA sequences in the same sample also yield this CDR3. The CDR3 DNA sequence: TGTGCCAGCTCACCTGCGGGGGGGAACACTGAAGCTTTCTTT. It translates to CASSPAGGNTEAFF. The chain is built from TRBV18 and TRBJ1-1; D possibly corresponds to TRBD1 (5 bases). The CDR3 consists of 14 residues. V lost 3 bases and J lost 1, with 9 bases in between. Germline CDR1 reads KGHSH; CDR2 reads LQKENI.

The V and J genes are TRBV3-1 (or the pseudogene TRBV3-2) and TRBJ1-3; D uncertain. CDR3 size: 15 residues. Germline loops: CDR1 LGHDT, CDR2 YNNKEL (reference sequence). V lost 0 bases to trimming and J lost 0 bases, with 6 bases between them. CDR3 DNA: TGTGCCAGCAGCCAAGATCCGAGCTCTGGAAACACCATATATTTT. Protein sequence: CASSQDPSSGNTIYF.

The chain links TRBV19 to TRBJ2-3; no clear D. CDR1 and CDR2 from the germline V gene are LNHDA and SQIVND (reference sequence). Trimming pared 10 bases from V and 0 bases from J, leaving 11 bases between. This CDR3 has 13 residues. The CDR3 spells CATNVLSTDTQYF. Here the CDR3 DNA reads TGTGCCACCAACGTACTGAGCACAGATACGCAGTATTTT.

The chain employs TRBV28 and TRBJ2-7, with 7 bases that match TRBD1. This CDR3 contains 15 residues. Germline trimming cut 3 bases from V and 0 bases from J; bases unmatched to any gene: 5. The V gene's germline CDR1 is MDHEN and CDR2 SYDVKM. CDR3 DNA sequence: TGTGCCAGCAGTTTGGACCGGGACAGCTCCTACGAGCAGTACTTC. As protein: CASSLDRDSSYEQYF.

This chain joins TRBV2 and TRBJ1-1; a possible D gene is TRBD1 (6 bases). The length of the CDR3 is 15 residues. V shed 10 bases and J shed 5 bases, with 23 bases lying between them. Germline CDR1 SNHLY, CDR2 FYNNEI. The CDR3 spells CATREGGFSFTEAFF. CDR3 DNA: TGTGCCACCCGGGAGGGGGGTTTTTCGTTTACTGAAGCTTTCTTT.

This rearrangement joins TRBV6-5 to TRBJ2-1; a possible D gene is TRBD2 (7 bases). Germline assignment: CDR1 MNHEY and CDR2 SVGAGI. V shed 4 bases and J shed 5 bases, with 12 bases lying between them. The CDR3 extends over 14 amino acids. The CDR3 coding sequence is TGTGCCAGCAGTTGGGGGGGCCCTGACAATGAGCAGTTCTTC. It specifies CASSWGGPDNEQFF.

The rearrangement joins TRBV5-5 to TRBJ1-4; 7 bases are a match to TRBD1. This CDR3 region has 14 residues. Looked up from germline, CDR1 is SGHKS and CDR2 is YYEKEE (reference sequence). V trimming: 1 base; J trimming: 7 bases; junction bases outside the gene matches: 4. The CDR3 reads CASSLTGEPEKLFF. CDR3 sequence (DNA): TGTGCCAGCAGCTTGACAGGGGAGCCTGAAAAACTGTTTTTT.

This clone turned up a few times. The gene calls are TRBV5-6 and TRBJ1-2; 7 bases line up with TRBD1. Germline V gene sequence: CDR1 SGHDT, CDR2 YYEEEE. The CDR3 totals 16 residues. Trimming took 4 bases from V and 8 from J; bases not matched to a gene: 17. This chain's CDR3 is CASSLGTAIRVFGYTF. The CDR3 nucleotides read TGTGCCAGCAGCCTAGGGACAGCCATTCGGGTGTTCGGCTACACCTTC.

The CDR3 reads CASRETGMNTEAFF. The CDR3 DNA sequence: TGTGCCAGCAGGGAGACAGGAATGAACACTGAAGCTTTCTTT. The chain joins TRBV25-1 to TRBJ1-1; perhaps TRBD1 as D (6 bases). The CDR3 has 14 amino acids. Germline lookup yields CDR1 MGHDK and CDR2 SYGVNS. Trimming removed 6 bases at V and 0 bases at J, with 11 bases between.

The CDR3 sequence: CASRLAVSSYNEQFF. The CDR3 region has the DNA TGTGCCAGCAGGTTAGCGGTAAGCTCCTACAATGAGCAGTTCTTC. This rearrangement joins TRBV6-6 to TRBJ2-1; D may be TRBD2 (6 bases). The CDR3 runs to 15 residues. Trimming pared 6 bases from V and 0 bases from J, leaving 12 bases between. CDR1 and CDR2 (germline): MNHNY, SVGAGI (reference sequence).

CDR3 DNA: TGTGCCAGCAGTGAAATCGGAGTCGGCAGGGGGCTTGTCAATCAGCCCCAGCATTTT. As protein: CASSEIGVGRGLVNQPQHF. The rearrangement joins TRBV6-1 to TRBJ1-5; 8 bases agree with TRBD1. The V and J ends lost 2 bases and 3 bases, in that order; junction bases with no gene match: 15. The CDR3 has 19 residues. CDR1 MNHNS and CDR2 SASEGT come from the germline V gene.

The chain carries TRBV11-2 and TRBJ1-4, with D maybe TRBD1 (5 bases). The CDR3 sequence is 17 residues long. Germline CDR1 is SGHAT and CDR2 is FQNNGV. Trimming took 2 bases from V and 1 from J, leaving 14 bases between them. CDR3 DNA sequence: TGTGCCAGCAGCTTAACACCGGGACTTATAACTAATGAAAAACTGTTTTTT. Amino acid sequence: CASSLTPGLITNEKLFF.

The sample holds a few counts of this clone. The rearrangement links TRBV15 to TRBJ1-3; D not resolved. Germline V gene lookup returns CDR1 LNHNV and CDR2 YYDKDF (reference sequence). V shed 1 base and J shed 0 bases, with 10 bases lying between them. This CDR3 region has 16 residues. The CDR3 is CATSRGHINSGNTIYF. CDR3 in DNA: TGTGCCACCAGCAGAGGACATATAAACTCTGGAAACACCATATATTTT.

The rearrangement links TRBV6-5 to TRBJ1-6, with 10 bases matching TRBD1. The germline V gene encodes CDR1 MNHEY and CDR2 SVGAGI. V lost 6 bases, J lost 1 base, and 0 bases stayed unmatched. CDR3 length equals 15 residues. The CDR3 protein is CASRDRGSYNSPLHF. Here the CDR3 DNA reads TGTGCCAGCAGGGACAGGGGGTCCTATAATTCACCCCTCCACTTT.

J is TRBJ2-7 and V is TRBV7-3, with 7 positions matching TRBD2. V dropped 5 bases and J dropped 2; count of bases not matched to a gene: 6. Germline V gives CDR1 SGHTA, CDR2 FQGTGA. This CDR3 has 14 amino acids. The CDR3 coding sequence is TGTGCCAGCAGCATGGGAGGGGCGGCCTACGAGCAGTACTTC. Translating it yields CASSMGGAAYEQYF.

The count of this clone is one. V and J are TRBV4-1 and TRBJ2-1; 13 bases match TRBD2. This CDR3 region has 18 residues. Germline V gives CDR1 MGHRA, CDR2 YSYEKL. Trimming at V came to 4 bases and at J to 3 bases, leaving 9 bases not matched to a gene. CDR3 sequence (DNA): TGCGCCAGCAGCCCCTTAATTGGACTAGCGGGGGACTACAATGAGCAGTTCTTC. Its protein is CASSPLIGLAGDYNEQFF.

The rearrangement uses TRBV3-1 (or the pseudogene TRBV3-2) and TRBJ1-5; possible D gene TRBD1, 6 bases. This CDR3 spans 15 amino acids. The V end was cut by 0 bases, the J end by 6 bases, with 12 bases between. From germline, CDR1 is LGHDT and CDR2 YNNKEL (reference sequence). The CDR3 sequence: CASSQDHRASQPQHF. In DNA form, the CDR3 reads TGTGCCAGCAGCCAAGATCACAGGGCTAGTCAGCCCCAGCATTTT.

The chain is built from TRBV7-9 and TRBJ2-1; 8 nucleotides match TRBD1. CDR1 and CDR2 from the germline V gene are SEHNR and FQNEAQ (reference sequence). Trimming took 5 bases from V and 8 from J; bases not matched to a gene: 8. CDR3 length: 14 residues. The CDR3 coding sequence is TGTGCCAGCAGCCTCTCGGCAGGGGGCGATGAGCAGTTCTTC. Its translation is CASSLSAGGDEQFF.

This chain uses TRBV29-1 with TRBJ2-3; 8 nucleotides agree with TRBD2. The ends lost 7 bases at V and 2 bases at J; junction bases unmatched: 11. The CDR3 has 15 residues. Germline lookup yields CDR1 SQVTM and CDR2 ANQGSEA. The CDR3 bases are TGCAGCGCCATGAGGTTTAGCGGGGACACAGATACGCAGTATTTT. Its protein is CSAMRFSGDTDTQYF.

The chain joins TRBV14 to TRBJ2-7, with TRBD2 as a possible D gene (7 bases). Trimming removed 0 bases at V and 4 bases at J, with 13 bases between. The V gene's germline CDR1 is SGHDN and CDR2 FVKESK. The CDR3 loop spans 15 amino acids. The CDR3 DNA is TGTGCCAGCAGCCAAGATGGAGGGGGAGGGTACGAGCAGTACTTC. Translated: CASSQDGGGGYEQYF.

This chain uses TRBV5-4 with TRBJ1-2, with D perhaps TRBD1 (6 bases). Per germline, CDR1 SGHNT and CDR2 YYREEE (reference sequence). Trimming pared 0 bases from V and 3 bases from J, leaving 6 bases between. This CDR3 contains 13 residues. CDR3: CASSLAGDYGYTF. CDR3 coding DNA: TGTGCCAGCAGCTTGGCAGGGGACTATGGCTACACCTTC. The variable domain in full, with the rest retrieved from reference TRBV5-4 and TRBJ1-2, is ETGVTQSPTHLIKTRGQQVTLRCSSQSGHNTVSWYQQALGQGPQFIFQYYREEENGRGNFPPRFSGLQFPNYSSELNVNALELDDSALYLCASSLAGDYGYTFGSGTRLTVV.

The chain couples TRBV7-2 to TRBJ1-4, with a weak D call TRBD1 (6 bases). Germline lookup yields CDR1 SGHTA and CDR2 FQGNSA. Trimming pared 2 bases from V and 8 bases from J, leaving 12 bases between. The CDR3 covers 14 residues. For the CDR3, the DNA is TGTGCCAGCAGCTTATCCAGGGGCTGGGAAAAACTGTTTTTT. Protein sequence: CASSLSRGWEKLFF.

The genes are TRBV18 and TRBJ2-5, with D perhaps matching TRBD1 (5 bases). This CDR3 is built from 13 residues. Germline CDR1 reads KGHSH; CDR2 reads LQKENI. The V end was cut by 3 bases, the J end by 2 bases, with 7 bases between. CDR3 protein: CASSPSGQETQYF. CDR3 DNA sequence: TGTGCCAGCTCACCCTCAGGGCAAGAGACCCAGTACTTC.

V is TRBV4-2 and J is TRBJ2-3; the match to TRBD2 covers 8 bases. CDR1 is LGHNA, CDR2 YNFKEQ, per germline. The ends lost 1 base at V and 5 bases at J; junction bases unmatched: 2. This CDR3 contains 14 residues. The CDR3 is CASSQAGTRDTQYF. As DNA, the CDR3 is TGTGCCAGCAGCCAAGCCGGGACTAGAGATACGCAGTATTTT.

The chain combines TRBV28 with TRBJ2-3, with a weak D call TRBD1 (5 bases). The CDR3 is made up of 15 amino acids. V lost 6 bases to trimming and J lost 0 bases, with 13 bases between them. The germline V gene has CDR1 MDHEN and CDR2 SYDVKM. CDR3 nucleotides: TGTGCCAGCAGCCCGACAGTTATTAGCACAGATACGCAGTATTTT. It specifies CASSPTVISTDTQYF.

This chain connects TRBV28 to TRBJ1-2; 8 positions agree with TRBD1. The CDR3 extends over 13 amino acids. Looked up from germline, CDR1 is MDHEN and CDR2 is SYDVKM. Trimming at V came to 7 bases and at J to 8 bases, leaving 9 bases not matched to a gene. Written as DNA, the CDR3 is TGTGCCAGCATTCCGCAGGGGGCTGAGGGCTACACCTTC. Encoded protein: CASIPQGAEGYTF.

The gene calls are TRBV19 and TRBJ1-4; 9 bases agree with TRBD1. The CDR3 is 15 residues long. Germline V gene data show CDR1 as LNHDA and CDR2 as SQIVND (reference sequence). Trimming took 4 bases from V and 8 from J; bases not matched to a gene: 8. The CDR3 DNA sequence: TGTGCCAGTAGTACCTTGGGACAGGGAGAAGAAAAACTGTTTTTT. Translating gives CASSTLGQGEEKLFF.